Listed here are 2 T cell receptor beta chains from one sample, sequenced in a study of T cell repertoires in cytomegalovirus infection. Their antigens are not known. One entry per CDR3 protein results from TCRdb running MiXCR on the reads. The sample has some 920,000 distinct CDR3 sequences, roughly 30% seen once; the top ten hold around 15%. The sample here was cultured CD8+ T cells from PBMCs, taken from culture after CMV antigen stimulation. These receptors were obtained from a human donor in good health (CMV status not recorded). Some clones in this sample may be carry-over from other donors' samples.

This clonotype was counted only a few times. V gene TRBV7-8 combines with J gene TRBJ2-1; 7 nucleotides agree with TRBD2. Trimming at V came to 2 bases and at J to 10 bases, leaving 8 bases not matched to a gene. The CDR3 covers 14 residues. Germline assignment: CDR1 SGHVS and CDR2 FQNEAQ. The CDR3 sequence: CASSLLGGEGEQFF. In DNA form, the CDR3 reads TGTGCCAGCAGCTTACTGGGAGGGGAGGGAGAGCAGTTCTTC.

This clonotype was observed a few times. The V gene is TRBV29-1, the J gene TRBJ2-1; TRBD1 aligns across 11 bases. The CDR3 is 13 residues long. V dropped 5 bases and J dropped 8; count of bases not matched to a gene: 5. CDR1 is SQVTM, CDR2 ANQGSEA, per germline. The CDR3 loop is CSVFRDRGDEQFF. The CDR3 coding sequence is TGCAGCGTTTTCCGGGACAGGGGGGATGAGCAGTTCTTC.